These T cell receptor beta chains were read from a single sample in a study of OX40 agonist ivuxolimab in advanced cancers. Assay used: immunoSEQ multiplex PCR; TCRdb lists only in-frame clones, some missing. The sample carries about 69,000 clones, 90% recorded once. This specimen consisted of CD4+ or CD8+ T cells sorted from blood, obtained in a trial of the OX40 agonist ivuxolimab. Every receptor here comes from an adult with an advanced solid tumor such as melanoma, head and neck, liver or kidney cancer. Both conserved end residues are part of each CDR3. Fields, in order: V gene, CDR3 protein.

V: TRBV7-7
CDR3: CASSPQAGPETQYF

V: TRBV5-1
CDR3: CASSHTTGNPGNTIYF

V: TRBV18
CDR3: CASSPPGTPNEKLFF

V: TRBV5-4
CDR3: CASSLAVSTGSYEQYF

V: TRBV11-3
CDR3: CASSLTGRGNYGYTF

V: TRBV11-2
CDR3: CASSPNGADEQYF

V: TRBV6-4
CDR3: CASSRDRGTDTQYF

V: TRBV5-5
CDR3: CASSNTGIYEQYF

V: TRBV7-2
CDR3: CASSQLLGGRRTEAFF

V: TRBV19
CDR3: CASSSSGSGYEQYF

V: TRBV6-6
CDR3: CASSKGQGGSNEQFF

V: TRBV4-1
CDR3: CASSQLPGLAGSTDTQYF

V: TRBV6-5
CDR3: CASRSTGAGEKLFF

V: TRBV27
CDR3: CASSFRGYEQYF

V: TRBV9
CDR3: CASSQGAGQGGNQPQHF

V: TRBV4-2
CDR3: CASSQETDRGRQPQHF

V: TRBV10-3
CDR3: CAISDRDNQPQHF

V: TRBV11-3
CDR3: CASSYWTGETQYF

V: TRBV5-3
CDR3: CARSGLQRGSSYEQYF

V: TRBV7-8
CDR3: CASSLTGNIQYF

V: TRBV7-2
CDR3: CASSSRNTGELFF

V: TRBV5-1
CDR3: CASSSAGANNEQFF

V: TRBV4-2
CDR3: CASTRQGPMTGELFF

V: TRBV5-1
CDR3: CASSSLAGDQETQYF

V: TRBV4-2
CDR3: CASSHSSNLAGGRAGELFF

V: TRBV15
CDR3: CATSRQLGNQPQHF

V: TRBV5-6
CDR3: CASSFRLAGDMDTQYF

V: TRBV12-5
CDR3: CASGPGTGGDTQYF

V: TRBV5-6
CDR3: CASSFDNTQETQYF

V: TRBV7-8
CDR3: CASSKLVRSSYNEQFF

V: TRBV27
CDR3: CASRTGGIGETQYF

V: TRBV19
CDR3: CASSPLRRDETQYF

V: TRBV5-4
CDR3: CASSFGADLYEYEQYF

V: TRBV7-6
CDR3: CASSSFGLDAGELFF

V: TRBV27
CDR3: CASSLRGLAGGPRTDTQYF

V: TRBV7-2
CDR3: CASSLVRGNYEQYF

V: TRBV19
CDR3: CASSSADLWTEAFF

V: TRBV6-5
CDR3: CASSYRGGGNQPQHF

V: TRBV9
CDR3: CASSVGTEQYNEQFF

V: TRBV5-1
CDR3: CASSLGPQGVHEQYF

V: TRBV7-8
CDR3: CASSYRHPNTGELFF

V: TRBV6-5
CDR3: CASRLRSHLGEPQHF

V: TRBV9
CDR3: CASSVGLRTSGRPEQFF

V: TRBV5-1
CDR3: CASSLEGLDTQYF

V: TRBV13
CDR3: CASSPRDRGPPDTQYF

V: TRBV18
CDR3: CASSPAGRTTNTEAFF

V: TRBV2
CDR3: CASRATGSSGNTIYF

V: TRBV18
CDR3: CASSPPSASGNTIYF

V: TRBV7-2
CDR3: CASSLALAPRTYEQYF

V: TRBV12-5
CDR3: CASGTGQQETQYF

V: TRBV20-1
CDR3: CGLGEQAKVFF

V: TRBV7-9
CDR3: CASSFAGYSGNTIYF

V: TRBV6-5
CDR3: CASIDGTFGAFF